Following are 26 T cell receptor beta chains from one sample sequenced in a study of spatial heterogeneity in lung cancer. Specified time point: sample taken at primary tumor resection. General study points: Tumor mutation count correlated with how many alpha and beta TCRs expanded intratumorally.

TCRdb called the 5' RACE reads again in MiXCR, with one record for every CDR3 protein. Among some 22,000 distinct CDR3 sequences listed, under 3.5% were seen once. These receptors have no identified antigens. The specimen comprised lung tumor tissue, sampled at surgery. Receptor source: a male donor with early-stage non-small cell lung cancer.

V is TRBV29-1 and J is TRBJ2-7; D gene unclear. Trimming cost V 4 bases and J 2 bases, with 12 bases left between them. Germline CDR1 reads SQVTM; CDR2 reads ANQGSEA. This CDR3 has 13 residues. The DNA for the CDR3 is TGCAGCGTTGTTGTACAGCCAACCTACGAGCAGTACTTC. Protein sequence: CSVVVQPTYEQYF.

This clonotype appeared many times. The chain joins TRBV24-1 to TRBJ2-4, with TRBD2 as a possible D gene (5 bases). Germline-derived CDR1 and CDR2 are KGHDR and SFDVKD. The CDR3 has 13 amino acids. V lost 10 bases, J lost 7 bases, and 16 bases lay in between. CDR3 sequence: CATSRGLGNIQYF. In DNA form, the CDR3 reads TGTGCCACGAGCCGAGGGTTGGGGAACATTCAGTACTTC.

This clonotype appeared many times. This chain uses TRBV4-1 with TRBJ1-4; D is possibly TRBD1 (5 bases). The germline V gene encodes CDR1 MGHRA and CDR2 YSYEKL. V lost 1 base and J lost 7, with 16 bases in between. This CDR3 contains 16 residues. The CDR3 loop reads CASSQGGEGIGEKLFF. As DNA, the CDR3 is TGCGCCAGCAGCCAAGGAGGGGAGGGGATAGGTGAAAAACTGTTTTTT.

This clonotype was observed at least ten times. V and J are TRBV5-1 and TRBJ2-3, with 9 bases identical to TRBD2. Germline-derived CDR1 and CDR2 are SGHRS and YFSETQ. V shed 0 bases and J 2 bases; nucleotides not matched to a gene: 10. The CDR3 has 18 residues. CDR3 sequence (DNA): TGCGCCAGCAGCTTGGCCGTTGGAGCGGGAGGAGTCACAGATACGCAGTATTTT. As protein: CASSLAVGAGGVTDTQYF. Full variable domain (rest looked up from reference TRBV5-1 and TRBJ2-3): KAGVTQTPRYLIKTRGQQVTLSCSPISGHRSVSWYQQTPGQGLQFLFEYFSETQRNKGNFPGRFSGRQFSNSRSEMNVSTLELGDSALYLCASSLAVGAGGVTDTQYFGPGTRLTVL.

This clonotype was counted many times. The CDR3 region has the DNA TGTGCCAGCAGCCAATCGCAGGGAGAGGGTCAGCCCCAGCATTTT. Amino acids: CASSQSQGEGQPQHF. The rearrangement joins TRBV7-9 to TRBJ1-5, with D possibly matching TRBD1 (5 bases). Trimming took 5 bases from V and 6 from J, leaving 17 bases between them. CDR1 and CDR2 (germline): SEHNR, FQNEAQ (reference sequence). The length of the CDR3 is 15 residues.

This clonotype was counted at least ten times. This chain links TRBV12-3 or TRBV12-4 with TRBJ1-4, with a weak D call TRBD1 (6 bases). The CDR3 is 14 amino acids. The V end lost 3 bases, the J end lost 7 bases, and 12 bases lay between the germline ends. In DNA form, the CDR3 reads TGTGCCAGCAGTTTCGGGGGGGGCATTGAAAAACTGTTTTTT. Encoded protein: CASSFGGGIEKLFF.

This clonotype was seen at least ten times. The chain combines TRBV11-2 with TRBJ2-7; no definite D call. The CDR3 totals 14 residues. Trimming took 5 bases from V and 9 from J, leaving 20 bases between them. Looked up from germline, CDR1 is SGHAT and CDR2 is FQNNGV. Here the CDR3 reads CASSPRTDSSSQYF. As DNA, the CDR3 is TGTGCCAGCAGCCCGAGGACCGATAGTAGCTCGCAGTACTTC.

This clonotype occurred many times. The J gene is TRBJ2-1, the V gene TRBV30; TRBD2 matches at 10 bases. This CDR3 has 14 amino acids. With 0 bases clipped from V and 7 bases from J, the junction kept 3 bases outside the gene matches. CDR1 and CDR2 (germline): GTSNPN, SVGIG (reference sequence). DNA of the CDR3: TGTGCCTGGAGTGTGTTTAGCGGGAGGAATGAGCAGTTCTTC. Translation gives CAWSVFSGRNEQFF.

This clonotype has ten or more counts. The rearrangement joins TRBV29-1 to TRBJ2-1; TRBD2 agrees at 11 bases. Germline CDR1 and CDR2: SQVTM and ANQGSEA. The CDR3 consists of 16 residues. J was trimmed by 7 bases and V by 8 bases; bases with no gene match: 16. In nucleotides, the CDR3 is TGCAGCTCTCAAGGAGCTAGCGGGAGGCCGGAGAATGAGCAGTTCTTC. Protein: CSSQGASGRPENEQFF.

There are many counts of this clonotype. The gene calls are TRBV7-9 and TRBJ2-5; TRBD1 matches at 8 bases. Trimming at V came to 5 bases and at J to 2 bases, leaving 10 bases not matched to a gene. Germline V CDR1 and CDR2: SEHNR, FQNEAQ (reference sequence). The CDR3 is made up of 16 amino acids. As DNA, the CDR3 is TGTGCCAGCAGCCCGACTCGCAGGGGGCAGCAAGAGACCCAGTACTTC. This encodes CASSPTRRGQQETQYF.

Many counts were recorded for this clonotype. V usage is TRBV20-1 and J usage is TRBJ2-3; no definite D call. The CDR3 is made up of 13 amino acids. The V gene's germline CDR1 is DFQATT and CDR2 SNEGSKA (reference sequence). Deletions cut 0 bases from V and 11 bases from J, with 15 bases between. In DNA form, the CDR3 reads TGCAGTGCTAGAGATCCTCTCCCCGAAAAGCAGTATTTT. Translating it yields CSARDPLPEKQYF.

This clonotype was seen ten or more times. The chain carries TRBV15 and TRBJ2-5; D not certain. Between the trimmed V and J ends, which lost 1 base and 2 bases, there was a span of 8 bases. The length of the CDR3 is 14 residues. Germline V gives CDR1 LNHNV, CDR2 YYDKDF (reference sequence). The CDR3 here is CATSRVSEQETQYF. In DNA form, the CDR3 reads TGTGCCACCAGCAGAGTATCAGAGCAAGAGACCCAGTACTTC.

This clonotype has at least ten counts. J is TRBJ2-1 and V is TRBV3-1; TRBD2 matches 12 bases. V lost 3 bases and J lost 9; bases outside the gene matches: 6. The CDR3 spans 15 residues. Germline CDR1 reads LGHDT; CDR2 reads YNNKEL (reference sequence). CDR3: CASSQTSGSGREQFF. The CDR3 DNA is TGTGCCAGCAGCCAGACTAGCGGGAGCGGTCGTGAGCAGTTCTTC.

The sample holds many counts of this clonotype. The V and J genes are TRBV27 and TRBJ1-2; D possibly corresponds to TRBD1 (5 bases). CDR1 and CDR2 from the germline V gene are MNHEY and SMNVEV (reference sequence). The CDR3 spans 16 residues. V lost 3 bases and J lost 1, with 15 bases in between. In nucleotides, the CDR3 is TGTGCCAGCAGTTTTACAGGCCAAGGGCTTAACTATGGCTACACCTTC. Protein sequence: CASSFTGQGLNYGYTF.

At least ten counts were recorded for this clonotype. CDR3 in DNA: TGTGCCAGCAGGCCCACTCCTAGCAGCCACGAGTACTTC. Its protein is CASRPTPSSHEYF. The chain combines TRBV12-3 or TRBV12-4 with TRBJ2-7, with TRBD2 as a possible D gene (5 bases). The CDR3 contains 13 residues. Trimming took 6 bases from V and 11 from J, leaving 20 bases between them.

This clonotype came up many times. The V call is TRBV6-6, the J call TRBJ2-1, with 15 bases that match TRBD2. The germline V gene has CDR1 MNHNY and CDR2 SVGAGI (reference sequence). Trimming at V came to 4 bases and at J to 10 bases, leaving 8 bases not matched to a gene. The CDR3 sequence is 16 residues long. CDR3 protein: CASSFGTSGRSREQFF. CDR3 nucleotides: TGTGCCAGCAGTTTTGGGACTAGCGGGAGGTCCAGGGAGCAGTTCTTC.

This clonotype was seen ten or more times. The rearrangement links TRBV7-2 to TRBJ2-7; D not resolved. V gave up 3 bases and J gave up 1 base, with 7 bases separating them. The CDR3 contains 13 residues. Germline V gene sequence: CDR1 SGHTA, CDR2 FQGNSA. Here the CDR3 reads CASSLGISYEQYF. CDR3 DNA: TGTGCCAGCAGCTTGGGCATTTCCTACGAGCAGTACTTC.

This clonotype was observed at least ten times. V and J are TRBV25-1 and TRBJ1-4; TRBD1 matches at 9 bases. Germline trimming cut 1 base from V and 6 bases from J; bases unmatched to any gene: 6. The CDR3 totals 16 residues. Looked up from germline, CDR1 is MGHDK and CDR2 is SYGVNS. CDR3 in DNA: TGTGCCAGCAGTGAATGGGGACAGGGACTAGATGAAAAACTGTTTTTT. Translating gives CASSEWGQGLDEKLFF.

The table lists this clonotype with many counts. DNA of the CDR3: TGTGCCAGCAGCCAAGATGTATCCGAGAGATTGGAGACCCAGTACTTC. This codes for CASSQDVSERLETQYF. The chain employs TRBV4-2 and TRBJ2-5; no firm D call. Germline V CDR1 and CDR2: LGHNA, YNFKEQ. The CDR3 spans 16 residues. V gave up 0 bases and J gave up 5 bases, with 16 bases separating them.

This clonotype appeared many times. The chain recombines TRBV4-3 with TRBJ2-2; D is undetermined. V dropped 0 bases and J dropped 1 base, with 3 bases sitting between them. This CDR3 is 14 amino acids long. Germline CDR1 LGHNA, CDR2 YSLEER. CDR3 in amino acids: CASSQDLNTGELFF. The CDR3 DNA sequence: TGCGCCAGCAGCCAAGATTTGAACACCGGGGAGCTGTTTTTT.

This clonotype was counted many times. The chain links TRBV9 to TRBJ1-6, with D possibly matching TRBD1 (5 bases). Trimming removed 6 bases from V and 7 bases from J, with 11 bases in between. Germline V gene lookup returns CDR1 SGDLS and CDR2 YYNGEE. The CDR3 has 13 amino acids. CDR3 in amino acids: CASNGQGNSPLHF. CDR3 sequence (DNA): TGTGCCAGCAACGGACAAGGGAATTCACCCCTCCACTTT.

In this sample, this clonotype turned up many times. CDR3 DNA: TGTGCCAGCAGTGGATTTTCTCTGGTCCCTAACTATGGCTACACCTTC. It translates to CASSGFSLVPNYGYTF. The rearrangement uses TRBV2 and TRBJ1-2; D unresolved. V shed 4 bases and J shed 0 bases, with 15 bases lying between them. CDR3 length equals 16 residues. Per the germline V gene, CDR1 is SNHLY and CDR2 is FYNNEI.

This clonotype was recorded at least ten times. The chain couples TRBV12-3 or TRBV12-4 to TRBJ1-2; 7 bases are shared with TRBD1. Trimming at V came to 6 bases and at J to 8 bases, leaving 6 bases not matched to a gene. CDR3 size: 12 residues. The CDR3 DNA is TGTGCCAGCAGATACGGGGACAGAGGCTACACCTTC. Protein: CASRYGDRGYTF.

This clonotype was found many times. V and J are TRBV12-3 or TRBV12-4 and TRBJ2-3; D unclear. V was pared by 4 bases and J by 7 bases, with 15 bases between. This CDR3 has 14 residues. CDR3 sequence (DNA): TGTGCCAGCAGTTCCCCTCCGGGCCTCTATACGCAGTATTTT. It specifies CASSSPPGLYTQYF.

Within the sample, this clonotype is medium-sized. This rearrangement joins TRBV28 to TRBJ2-7, with 14 bases matching TRBD2. CDR1 is MDHEN and CDR2 is SYDVKM in the germline V gene. The CDR3 totals 17 residues. The V gene end was trimmed by 7 bases and the J gene end by 7 bases; junction bases not matched to a gene: 15. CDR3 nucleotide sequence: TGTGCCAGCACCTCAATAGGGGGACTAGCGGGAGCTGGGGAGCAGTACTTC. Its translation is CASTSIGGLAGAGEQYF.

This clonotype was detected ten times or more. The V call is TRBV2, the J call TRBJ1-1, with D unresolved. V was clipped by 4 bases and J by 1 base, with 4 bases between them. The CDR3 extends over 12 amino acids. Germline CDR1 SNHLY, CDR2 FYNNEI. CDR3 residues: CASSGQNTEAFF. The CDR3 DNA reads as TGTGCCAGCAGTGGACAGAACACTGAAGCTTTCTTT.